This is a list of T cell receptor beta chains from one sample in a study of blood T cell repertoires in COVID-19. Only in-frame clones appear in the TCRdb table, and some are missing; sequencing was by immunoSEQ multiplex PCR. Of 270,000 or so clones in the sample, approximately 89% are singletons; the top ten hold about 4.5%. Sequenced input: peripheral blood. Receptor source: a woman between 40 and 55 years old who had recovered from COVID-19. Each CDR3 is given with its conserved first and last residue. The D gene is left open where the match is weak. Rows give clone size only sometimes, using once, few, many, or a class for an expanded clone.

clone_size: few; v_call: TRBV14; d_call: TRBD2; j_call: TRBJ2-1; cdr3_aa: CASSLIAGADNEQFF; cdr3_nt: TGTGCCAGCAGCCTGATAGCGGGAGCCGACAATGAGCAGTTCTTC
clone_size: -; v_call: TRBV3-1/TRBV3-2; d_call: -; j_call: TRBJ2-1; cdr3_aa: CASSQRGINEQFF; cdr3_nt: TGTGCCAGCAGCCAACGGGGGATCAATGAGCAGTTCTTC
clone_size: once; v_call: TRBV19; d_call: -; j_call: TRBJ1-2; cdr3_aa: CASSIGGPNYGYTF; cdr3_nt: TGTGCCAGTAGTATCGGGGGTCCTAACTATGGCTACACCTTC
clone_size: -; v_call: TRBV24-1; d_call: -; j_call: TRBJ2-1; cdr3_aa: CATSDNIGGSYNEQFF; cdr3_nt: TGTGCCACCAGTGACAATATAGGGGGTTCCTACAATGAGCAGTTCTTC
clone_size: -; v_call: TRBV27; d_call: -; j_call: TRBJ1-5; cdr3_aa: CASRRTGGPQPQHF; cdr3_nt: TGTGCCAGCAGACGGACGGGGGGCCCCCAGCCCCAGCATTTT
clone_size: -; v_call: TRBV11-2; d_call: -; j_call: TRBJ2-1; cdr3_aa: CASSLPTRDLYNEQFF; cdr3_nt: TGTGCCAGCAGCTTACCCACCCGGGACTTATACAATGAGCAGTTCTTC
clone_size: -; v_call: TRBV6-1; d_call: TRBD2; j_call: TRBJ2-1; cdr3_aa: CASSVRTSGRAGHNEQFF; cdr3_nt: TGTGCCAGCAGTGTCAGGACTAGCGGGAGGGCCGGCCACAATGAGCAGTTCTTC
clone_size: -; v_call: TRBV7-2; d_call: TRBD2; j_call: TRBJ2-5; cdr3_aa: CASSFVAGQETQYF; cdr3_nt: TGTGCCAGCAGCTTCGTAGCGGGGCAAGAGACCCAGTACTTC
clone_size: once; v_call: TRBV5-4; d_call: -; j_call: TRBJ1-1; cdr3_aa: CASSPIGPGTHEAFF; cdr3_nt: TGTGCCAGCAGCCCCATTGGGCCGGGAACTCATGAAGCTTTCTTT
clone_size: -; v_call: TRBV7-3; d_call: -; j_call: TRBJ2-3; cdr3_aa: CASSLTSDSTDTQYF; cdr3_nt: TGTGCCAGCAGCTTAACTAGCGACTCCACAGATACGCAGTATTTT
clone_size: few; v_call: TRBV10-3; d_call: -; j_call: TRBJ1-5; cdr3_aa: CAISASTGNQPQHF; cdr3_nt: TGTGCCATCAGTGCTTCAACAGGCAATCAGCCCCAGCATTTT
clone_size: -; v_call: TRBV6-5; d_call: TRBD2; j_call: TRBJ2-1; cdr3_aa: CASSYLAGERHEQFF; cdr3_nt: TGTGCCAGCAGTTATCTAGCGGGGGAACGCCATGAGCAGTTCTTC
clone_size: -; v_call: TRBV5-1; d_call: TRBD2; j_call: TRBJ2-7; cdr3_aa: CASSLTSGAYYEQYF; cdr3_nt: TGCGCCAGCAGCTTGACTAGCGGGGCCTACTACGAGCAGTACTTC
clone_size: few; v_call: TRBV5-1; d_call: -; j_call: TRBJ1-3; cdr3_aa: CASSLGRTAISGNTIYF; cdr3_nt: TGCGCCAGCAGCTTAGGTCGGACAGCAATCTCTGGAAACACCATATATTTT
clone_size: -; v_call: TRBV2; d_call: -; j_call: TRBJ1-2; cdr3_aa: CASSEYDGYTF; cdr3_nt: TGTGCCAGCAGTGAATATGATGGCTACACCTTC
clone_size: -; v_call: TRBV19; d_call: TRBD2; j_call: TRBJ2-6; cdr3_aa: CASMGTGLLASGANVLTF; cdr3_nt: TGTGCCAGTATGGGTACGGGACTACTAGCCTCTGGGGCCAACGTCCTGACTTTC
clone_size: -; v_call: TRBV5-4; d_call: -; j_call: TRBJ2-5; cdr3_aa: CAPGGRGETQYF; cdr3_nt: TGTGCCCCCGGAGGGCGCGGAGAGACCCAGTACTTC
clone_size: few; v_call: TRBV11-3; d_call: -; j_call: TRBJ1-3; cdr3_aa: CASRPGFSGNTIYF; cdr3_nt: TGTGCCAGCAGACCAGGATTCTCTGGAAACACCATATATTTT
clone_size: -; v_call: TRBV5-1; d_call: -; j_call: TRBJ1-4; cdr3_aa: CASSSGWRHTNEKLFF; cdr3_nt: TGCGCCAGCAGCTCCGGGTGGAGGCACACTAATGAAAAACTGTTTTTT
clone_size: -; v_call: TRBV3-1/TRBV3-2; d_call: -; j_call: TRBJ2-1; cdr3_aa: CASSQGLEGNEQFF; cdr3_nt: TGTGCCAGCAGCCAGGGACTTGAGGGGAATGAGCAGTTCTTC
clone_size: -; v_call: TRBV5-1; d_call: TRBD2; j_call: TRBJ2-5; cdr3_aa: CASSFGLAGGGETQYF; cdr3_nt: TGCGCCAGCAGCTTCGGACTAGCGGGAGGCGGAGAGACCCAGTACTTC
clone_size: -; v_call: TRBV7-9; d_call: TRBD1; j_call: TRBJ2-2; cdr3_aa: CASSLGWGQVDGELFF; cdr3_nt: TGTGCCAGCAGCTTAGGTTGGGGACAGGTCGACGGGGAGCTGTTTTTT
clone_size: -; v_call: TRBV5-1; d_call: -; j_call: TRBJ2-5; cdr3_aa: CASSRGGSQETQYF; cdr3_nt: TGCGCCAGCAGCCGAGGGGGTTCCCAAGAGACCCAGTACTTC
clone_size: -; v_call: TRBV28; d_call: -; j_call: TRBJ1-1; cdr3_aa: CASNAGVTEAFF; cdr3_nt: TGTGCCAGCAATGCCGGAGTCACTGAAGCTTTCTTT
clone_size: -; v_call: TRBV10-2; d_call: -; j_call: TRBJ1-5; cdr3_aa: CASSESGGGGQPQHF; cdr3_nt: TGCGCCAGCAGTGAGTCGGGAGGGGGGGGACAGCCCCAGCATTTT
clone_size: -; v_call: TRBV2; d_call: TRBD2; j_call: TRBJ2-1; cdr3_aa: CASSISGRNEQFF; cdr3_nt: TGTGCCAGCAGTATTAGCGGGAGAAATGAGCAGTTCTTC
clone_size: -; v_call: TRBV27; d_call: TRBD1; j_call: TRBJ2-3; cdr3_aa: CASSLRGQSTDTQYF; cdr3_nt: TGTGCCAGCAGTTTGAGGGGGCAAAGCACAGATACGCAGTATTTT
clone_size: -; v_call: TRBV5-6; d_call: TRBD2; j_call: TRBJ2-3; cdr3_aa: CASSVAGANTDTQYF; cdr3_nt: TGTGCCAGCAGCGTAGCGGGGGCGAACACAGATACGCAGTATTTT
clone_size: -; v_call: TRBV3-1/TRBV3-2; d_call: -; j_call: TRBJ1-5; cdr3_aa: CASSQSTPAGGGNQPQHF; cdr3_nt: TGTGCCAGCAGCCAATCAACCCCCGCGGGGGGGGGCAATCAGCCCCAGCATTTT
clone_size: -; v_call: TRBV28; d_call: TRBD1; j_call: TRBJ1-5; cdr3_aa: CASSLGQGVEPQHF; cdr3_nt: TGTGCCAGCAGTTTGGGACAGGGGGTCGAGCCCCAGCATTTT
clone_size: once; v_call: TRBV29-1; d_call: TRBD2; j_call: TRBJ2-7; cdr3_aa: CSVGERGRSYEQYF; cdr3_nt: TGCAGCGTTGGAGAGCGGGGTCGCTCCTACGAGCAGTACTTC
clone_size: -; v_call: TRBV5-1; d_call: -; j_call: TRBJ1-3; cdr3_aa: CASSLAQASGNTIYF; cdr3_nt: TGCGCCAGCAGCTTGGCGCAGGCCTCTGGAAACACCATATATTTT